This T cell receptor (beta chain) was captured by sequencing in a study of T cell responses to AZD1222 COVID-19 vaccine. The repertoire was sequenced with immunoSEQ multiplex PCR; TCRdb's copy has only in-frame clones and lacks some. The repertoire consists of roughly 180,000 clones, with 80% to 95% occurring once and the leading ten covering about 2.1%. V lost 2 bases to trimming and J lost 5 bases, with 11 bases between them. The CDR3 extends over 14 amino acids. Per the germline V gene, CDR1 is SGHRS and CDR2 is YFSETQ. The sequence came from an adult who received the AZD1222 COVID-19 vaccine. The rearrangement joins TRBV5-1 to TRBJ2-1; D possibly corresponds to TRBD2 (6 bases). The input for sequencing was peripheral blood, taken 28 days after the second AZD1222 dose. DNA of the CDR3: TGCGCCAGCAGCTTCGGCGGGACCAACAATGAGCAGTTCTTC. Translated: CASSFGGTNNEQFF.